This T cell receptor beta chain was captured in a study of vaccination and CD4 T cells after COVID-19. Study at large: The cells were exposed to overlapping spike peptides originating from SARS-CoV-2, HCoV-NL63, HCoV-OC43 and HCoV-229E for stimulation.

This clonotype appeared a few times. The antigen is undetermined. Germline values: CDR1 SGHNT, CDR2 YENEEA. The CDR3 runs to 16 residues. Trimming pared 1 base from V and 6 bases from J, leaving 18 bases between. Sequencing of the DNA from cultured CD4+ T cells was carried out with the Oncomine TCR Beta short-read assay. TCRdb re-called the PCR reads with MiXCR, one entry per CDR3 protein. The sample contains 7,000 to 9,000 distinct CDR3 sequences, around two thirds of which appear only once. Noted treatment: approximately nine-day PBMC culture with coronavirus spike peptide pools or control peptides (ViraFEST assay).

This rearrangement joins TRBV11-3 to TRBJ2-5, with a tentative D call TRBD1 (6 bases). Sequenced: CD4+ T cells from blood, cultured in vitro. This receptor was obtained from a human donor who had recovered from COVID-19. Here the CDR3 DNA reads TGTGCCAGCAGCTTAGTCTTAGTGTGGGGGCGGAAGACCCAGTACTTC. Protein sequence: CASSLVLVWGRKTQYF. Full variable domain (outside the CDR3, taken from reference TRBV11-3 and TRBJ2-5): EAGVVQSPRYKIIEKKQPVAFWCNPISGHNTLYWYLQNLGQGPELLIRYENEEAVDDSQLPKDRFSAERLKGVDSTLKIQPAELGDSAVYLCASSLVLVWGRKTQYFGPGTRLLVL.